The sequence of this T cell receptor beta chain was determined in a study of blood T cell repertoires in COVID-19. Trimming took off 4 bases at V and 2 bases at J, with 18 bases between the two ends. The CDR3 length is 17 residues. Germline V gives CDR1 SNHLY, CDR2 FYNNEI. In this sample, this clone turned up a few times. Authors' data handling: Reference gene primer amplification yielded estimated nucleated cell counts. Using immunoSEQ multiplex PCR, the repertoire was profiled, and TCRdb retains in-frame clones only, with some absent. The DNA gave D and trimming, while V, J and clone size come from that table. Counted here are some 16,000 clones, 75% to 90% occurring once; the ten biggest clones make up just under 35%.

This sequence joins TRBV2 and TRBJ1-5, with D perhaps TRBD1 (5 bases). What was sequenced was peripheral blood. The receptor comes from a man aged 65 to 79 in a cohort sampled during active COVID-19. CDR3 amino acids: CASSGTPGREGNQPQHF. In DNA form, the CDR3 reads TGTGCCAGCAGTGGGACACCTGGTCGAGAGGGCAATCAGCCCCAGCATTTT.